This T cell receptor beta chain is from a study of cytomegalovirus exposure and HLA in healthy donors. Overall study results and limits: Some TCR beta chains (over 150 of them) were listed as cytomegalovirus-associated. The study found most TCR sequences rare, yet found some public TCRs in many donors. In the 130 or so validation repertoires, about 94% of cluster scores exceeded 0, per a later analysis.

This CDR3 spans 15 amino acids. V gave up 5 bases and J gave up 2 bases; unmatched junction bases: 9. CDR1 and CDR2 from the germline V gene are SGHNT and YENEEA. About this clone: Its target is not known.

The assay was immunoSEQ multiplex PCR, and TCRdb's table has in-frame clones only and misses some. The profile shows about 74,000 clones, approximately 94% of them singletons. The donors were members of the validation cohort, which comprised roughly 130 subjects and was separate from the first cohort of 600 to 850 subjects. The sample comprised PBMCs. The V gene is TRBV11-3, the J gene TRBJ2-7; 7 bases map to TRBD1. This clonotype was obtained from a woman under 30 in good health and CMV-seropositive. The CDR3 sequence is CASSPRDSPAYEQYF. DNA for the CDR3: TGTGCCAGCAGCCCAAGGGACAGTCCGGCCTACGAGCAGTACTTC.